The entry below gives a single TCR beta chain sequence along with its context. The germline V and J ends were trimmed by 4 bases and 0 bases, with 10 bases remaining between them. Germline V gene data show CDR1 as GTSNPN and CDR2 as SVGIG (reference sequence). The CDR3 contains 15 residues. Repertoires were generated with immunoSEQ multiplex PCR, while TCRdb's copy carries only in-frame clones and drops some. Among about 280,000 clones listed, about 83% were seen once. The data stem from a study of blood T cell repertoires in COVID-19. Study-level background: Acute-phase and convalescent COVID-19 samples originated in the United States, Italy and Spain.

Participants came from 20 to 25 US areas, aged roughly 18 to 89 years. Self-reported history from a screening survey and questionnaire set each donor's cohort. The chain has TRBV30 and TRBJ1-6; D ambiguous. The source material was PBMCs or T cells enriched from blood (not recorded which). This clonotype was obtained from a woman aged 35 to 49 who had recovered from COVID-19. The CDR3 here is CAWKRRNSYNSPLHF. In nucleotides, the CDR3 is TGTGCCTGGAAGAGGCGGAACTCCTATAATTCACCCCTCCACTTT.